Listed below are T cell receptor beta chains from one sample, sequenced in a study of vaccination and CD4 T cells after COVID-19. No antigen has been assigned to these receptors. Using its own MiXCR run on the PCR reads, TCRdb lists one record per CDR3 protein. This table holds fewer than 25,000 distinct CDR3 sequences, roughly 50% found once. The sequencing input was CD4+ T cells from blood, cultured in vitro. These receptors originate from a human donor who had recovered from COVID-19. CDR3s include the opening cysteine and the closing phenylalanine or tryptophan. D genes are given only for firm matches. The size of a clone is reported for some rows only, either as once, few or many, or as a class for expanded clones.

D	J	size	V	CDR3	DNA
.	TRBJ2-5	.	TRBV30	CAWSTGQETQYF	TGTGCCTGGAGTACAGGGCAAGAGACCCAGTACTTC
.	TRBJ1-4	.	TRBV27	CASSFRGREKLFF	TGTGCCAGCAGTTTTCGCGGACGGGAAAAACTGTTTTTT
TRBD2	TRBJ2-2	.	TRBV7-7	CASSALAGAVGELFF	TGTGCTAGCAGCGCCCTAGCGGGAGCGGTCGGGGAGCTGTTTTTT
TRBD2	TRBJ2-1	few	TRBV6-1	CASSEANGREWPNEQFF	TGTGCCAGCAGTGAAGCTAACGGGAGGGAATGGCCGAATGAGCAGTTCTTC
.	TRBJ2-7	.	TRBV11-2	CASSQGTSLDYEQYF	TGCGCCAGCAGCCAAGGGACTTCGTTGGACTACGAGCAGTACTTC
TRBD1	TRBJ1-5	.	TRBV5-6	CASSLYSRGDQPQHF	TGTGCCAGCAGCTTGTACTCCAGGGGGGATCAGCCCCAGCATTTT
.	TRBJ1-1	.	TRBV6-1	CASTLGAEAFF	TGTGCCAGCACCCTTGGGGCTGAAGCTTTCTTT
TRBD1	TRBJ1-5	.	TRBV9	CASSAGTGRQPQHF	TGTGCCAGCAGCGCCGGGACAGGCCGTCAGCCCCAGCATTTT
TRBD1	TRBJ1-2	.	TRBV19	CASSRDRDSGYTF	TGTGCCAGTAGCCGGGACAGGGATAGTGGCTACACCTTC
TRBD1	TRBJ1-1	once	TRBV28	CASREGGTGVWAFF	TGTGCCAGCAGGGAAGGGGGGACAGGGGTATGGGCTTTCTTT
.	TRBJ2-5	.	TRBV6-1	CASSIPGFEAQYF	TGTGCCAGCAGTATTCCGGGTTTCGAGGCCCAGTACTTC
TRBD1	TRBJ2-5	.	TRBV7-2	CASSAGTGLRVQYF	TGTGCCAGCAGCGCCGGGACAGGCCTGCGTGTCCAGTACTTC
.	TRBJ1-4	.	TRBV6-1	CASREDWREKLFF	TGTGCCAGCAGGGAGGATTGGAGGGAAAAACTGTTTTTT
TRBD1	TRBJ1-1	.	TRBV20-1	CSARASAGDRGREAFF	TGCAGTGCTAGAGCATCAGCCGGGGACAGGGGACGTGAAGCTTTCTTT
TRBD1	TRBJ2-2	.	TRBV20-1	CSAQIPGTGNTGELFF	TGCAGTGCTCAGATACCCGGGACAGGGAACACCGGGGAGCTGTTTTTT
TRBD1	TRBJ1-1	.	TRBV7-8	CASSPLTGRTEAFF	TGTGCCAGCAGCCCCTTGACAGGGAGAACTGAAGCTTTCTTT
.	TRBJ2-7	.	TRBV11-3	CASSLVGTFYEQYF	TGTGCCAGCAGCTTAGTCGGGACTTTCTACGAGCAGTACTTC
.	TRBJ2-1	.	TRBV11-2	CASSPGWEDNEQFF	TGTGCCAGCAGCCCTGGGTGGGAAGACAATGAGCAGTTCTTC